This entry lists 32 T cell receptor beta chains sequenced from one sample in a study of neurological immune-mediated disorders (dated by TCRdb to the late 2010s). The library was generated by 5' RACE. The run used an Illumina HiSeq 2500. TCRdb reworked the public reads: Q25 trimming with fastp, MiXCR clone assembly, productive beta chains retained. All rows with the same CDR3 protein become a single entry with the most common DNA and genes. Within this sample are about 50,000 distinct CDR3 sequences, with roughly 3.2% of them counted one time only. The top ten constitute about 15% of the sample. Sequenced sample: PBMCs. Receptor source: a woman aged 50 to 60 with multiple sclerosis.

In this sample, this clonotype turned up a few times. V and J are TRBV5-1 and TRBJ2-1; D perhaps matches TRBD1 (6 bases). V was trimmed by 0 bases and J by 4 bases, leaving 14 bases between them. There are 16 residues in the CDR3. Germline V gene sequence: CDR1 SGHRS, CDR2 YFSETQ. As DNA, the CDR3 is TGCGCCAGCAGCTTGGATGGACAGCCCCTATACAATGAGCAGTTCTTC. Protein product: CASSLDGQPLYNEQFF.

In this sample, this clonotype turned up many times. CDR3 coding DNA: TGCAGTGCTAGCGGCAGGACGGAGACCCAGTACTTC. Amino acids: CSASGRTETQYF. J is TRBJ2-5 and V is TRBV20-1; D gene uncertain. Trimming removed 3 bases from V and 5 bases from J, with 10 bases in between. Germline CDR1 is DFQATT and CDR2 is SNEGSKA (reference sequence). The CDR3 is 12 residues long.

This clonotype was picked up many times. The rearrangement links TRBV20-1 to TRBJ1-1; 10 bases are a match to TRBD1. Trimming at V came to 5 bases and at J to 7 bases, leaving 10 bases not matched to a gene. The CDR3 consists of 14 residues. Germline V gene data show CDR1 as DFQATT and CDR2 as SNEGSKA (reference sequence). The DNA of the CDR3 is TGCAGTGCTCCCGCCCCAGGGACAGGGGTTGAAGCTTTCTTT. It codes for CSAPAPGTGVEAFF.

The table lists this clonotype with many counts. The chain uses TRBV6-5 and TRBJ2-2; TRBD1 or TRBD2 may be the D gene (5 bases each). The CDR3 covers 14 residues. From germline, CDR1 is MNHEY and CDR2 SVGAGI. Trimming stripped 8 bases from V and 1 base from J, with 11 bases between. CDR3 nucleotide sequence: TGTGCCAGCGGGGGACGGCTGAACACCGGGGAGCTGTTTTTT. It encodes CASGGRLNTGELFF.

This clonotype was observed many times. The gene calls are TRBV5-1 and TRBJ2-1, with 7 nucleotides matching TRBD1. The CDR3 is 15 residues long. The J segment lost 1 base and the V segment lost 4 bases, leaving 5 bases of the junction unmatched. Germline-derived CDR1 and CDR2 are SGHRS and YFSETQ. This CDR3 is CASSPRQGSYNEQFF. Here the CDR3 DNA reads TGCGCCAGCAGCCCGCGACAGGGATCCTACAATGAGCAGTTCTTC.

This clonotype was observed at least ten times. The chain is built from TRBV2 and TRBJ2-3; D ambiguous. V was trimmed by 7 bases and J by 5 bases, leaving 10 bases between them. The V gene's germline CDR1 is SNHLY and CDR2 FYNNEI. The CDR3 extends over 12 amino acids. This CDR3 is CASNGPGDTQYF. The CDR3 bases are TGTGCCAGCAACGGACCGGGAGATACGCAGTATTTT.

This clonotype was recorded many times. In nucleotides, the CDR3 is TGTGCCAGCAGCGTAGCTTGGGCCTCGAACACTGAAGCTTTCTTT. Protein: CASSVAWASNTEAFF. V and J are TRBV9 and TRBJ1-1; D unclear. This CDR3 region has 15 residues. Per the germline V gene, CDR1 is SGDLS and CDR2 is YYNGEE. The germline V and J ends were trimmed by 0 bases and 1 base, with 10 bases remaining between them.

At least ten counts were recorded for this clonotype. CDR3 in amino acids: CASTKDRGRQPQHF. Written as DNA, the CDR3 is TGTGCCAGCACCAAGGACAGGGGGCGTCAGCCCCAGCATTTT. V gene TRBV12-3 or TRBV12-4 combines with J gene TRBJ1-5, with TRBD1 matching over 11 bases. The trim removed 7 bases at V and 6 bases at J, leaving 5 bases unmatched. CDR3 length: 14 amino acids.

This clonotype was recorded many times. V is TRBV5-1 and J is TRBJ2-3; 11 bases agree with TRBD2. Trimming cost V 5 bases and J 5 bases; bases outside gene matches: 7. The germline V gene has CDR1 SGHRS and CDR2 YFSETQ. The CDR3 is made up of 15 amino acids. The CDR3 reads CASSYSGGAEDTQYF. CDR3 nucleotides: TGCGCCAGCAGTTATAGCGGGGGGGCCGAAGATACGCAGTATTTT. Using reference TRBV5-1 and TRBJ2-3 for the parts outside the CDR3, the full variable domain is KAGVTQTPRYLIKTRGQQVTLSCSPISGHRSVSWYQQTPGQGLQFLFEYFSETQRNKGNFPGRFSGRQFSNSRSEMNVSTLELGDSALYLCASSYSGGAEDTQYFGPGTRLTVL.

This clonotype was counted ten times or more. For the CDR3, the DNA is TGCGCCAGCAGCCAAGGAAGGGTAGGGAAGAGTGGGCAAGAGACCCAGTACTTC. Protein sequence: CASSQGRVGKSGQETQYF. The chain joins TRBV4-1 to TRBJ2-5; D is undetermined. The V end was cut by 1 base, the J end by 2 bases, with 20 bases between. CDR1 and CDR2 from the germline V gene are MGHRA and YSYEKL. This CDR3 has 18 amino acids.

This clonotype was detected many times. The gene calls are TRBV18 and TRBJ2-1; 7 bases match TRBD2. The germline V gene encodes CDR1 KGHSH and CDR2 LQKENI. CDR3 length: 14 residues. J lost 1 base, V lost 7 bases, and 4 bases had no gene match. The CDR3 region has the DNA TGTGCCAGCTTGCCCGGGGGGTCCTACAATGAGCAGTTCTTC. Residues: CASLPGGSYNEQFF.

This clonotype was recorded at least ten times. The J gene is TRBJ2-1, the V gene TRBV20-1, with a tentative D call TRBD2 (6 bases). CDR3 size: 15 residues. From germline, CDR1 is DFQATT and CDR2 SNEGSKA (reference sequence). Trimming pared 0 bases from V and 3 bases from J, leaving 12 bases between. Written as DNA, the CDR3 is TGCAGTGCTAGAGATGTCGCGGGAAACTACAATGAGCAGTTCTTC. Its translation: CSARDVAGNYNEQFF.

This clonotype was detected once. J is TRBJ2-1 and V is TRBV20-1; D remains unclear. Germline lookup yields CDR1 DFQATT and CDR2 SNEGSKA (reference sequence). V lost 7 bases and J lost 6, with 4 bases in between. The CDR3 sequence is 9 residues long. The CDR3 is CSGINEQFF. CDR3 nucleotide sequence: TGCAGTGGAATCAATGAGCAGTTCTTC.

The sample holds many counts of this clonotype. The V and J genes are TRBV5-1 and TRBJ2-2; D not certain. Germline loops: CDR1 SGHRS, CDR2 YFSETQ. V was clipped by 2 bases and J by 1 base, with 6 bases between them. The CDR3 runs 14 residues. CDR3 DNA sequence: TGCGCCAGCAGCTTAAAAGTGAACACCGGGGAGCTGTTTTTT. Amino acid sequence: CASSLKVNTGELFF.

The sample holds many counts of this clonotype. This chain links TRBV12-3 or TRBV12-4 with TRBJ1-2, with 9 bases lining up with TRBD1. With 1 base clipped from V and 4 bases from J, the junction kept 1 base outside the gene matches. There are 14 residues in the CDR3. The CDR3 sequence is CASSLGTGAYGYTF. For the CDR3, the DNA is TGTGCCAGCAGTTTAGGGACAGGGGCCTATGGCTACACCTTC.

This clonotype came up many times. This chain links TRBV2 with TRBJ2-2; no firm D call. Trimming removed 8 bases at V and 0 bases at J, with 10 bases between. Germline CDR1 reads SNHLY; CDR2 reads FYNNEI. The CDR3 length is 14 residues. The CDR3, as DNA: TGTGCCAGCCGTCCCTCTACGAACACCGGGGAGCTGTTTTTT. Its translation is CASRPSTNTGELFF.

This clonotype came up many times. This chain joins TRBV27 and TRBJ2-2, with D unresolved. This CDR3 contains 12 residues. CDR1 and CDR2 (germline): MNHEY, SMNVEV (reference sequence). V lost 3 bases and J lost 3, with 2 bases in between. Here the CDR3 reads CASSFYTGELFF. For the CDR3, the DNA is TGTGCCAGCAGTTTTTACACCGGGGAGCTGTTTTTT.

This clonotype has ten or more counts. This chain links TRBV20-1 with TRBJ1-2, with D maybe TRBD1 (5 bases). The CDR3 contains 14 residues. Trimming took off 3 bases at V and 2 bases at J, with 13 bases between the two ends. CDR1 and CDR2 from the germline V gene are DFQATT and SNEGSKA (reference sequence). CDR3 protein: CSASLGDGNYGYTF. CDR3 sequence (DNA): TGCAGTGCTAGTCTAGGGGACGGCAACTATGGCTACACCTTC.

This clonotype occurred many times. The chain joins TRBV3-1 to TRBJ2-5, with TRBD2 identical over 12 bases. Trimming cost V 5 bases and J 5 bases; bases outside gene matches: 12. CDR1 and CDR2 from the germline V gene are LGHDT and YNNKEL (reference sequence). The CDR3 length is 17 residues. The CDR3, as DNA: TGTGCCAGCAGCAGCACGCTACTAGCGGGAGGAGGGGAGACCCAGTACTTC. Residues: CASSSTLLAGGGETQYF.

In its sample, this clonotype was seen many times. The V call is TRBV20-1, the J call TRBJ2-5; 7 nucleotides agree with TRBD2. J gave up 3 bases and V 7 bases, and 5 bases lay outside the gene matches. Germline V gene data show CDR1 as DFQATT and CDR2 as SNEGSKA (reference sequence). The CDR3 is 12 residues long. CDR3 bases: TGCAGTGGCGGAGGGAGGGAAGAGACCCAGTACTTC. Translated: CSGGGREETQYF.

V usage is TRBV7-2 and J usage is TRBJ1-1; D uncertain. Germline CDR1 is SGHTA and CDR2 is FQGNSA. Trimming pared 2 bases from V and 7 bases from J, leaving 17 bases between. This CDR3 spans 15 amino acids. The CDR3, as DNA: TGTGCCAGCAGCTTAATATTTTGGGGTAGCGGTGAAGCTTTCTTT. This sequence encodes CASSLIFWGSGEAFF.

This clonotype has at least ten counts. The genes are TRBV5-1 and TRBJ2-3; 11 bases match TRBD2. The CDR3 is 15 residues long. Germline V gene data show CDR1 as SGHRS and CDR2 as YFSETQ. J lost 10 bases, V lost 3 bases, and 10 bases had no gene match. CDR3 DNA sequence: TGCGCCAGCAGCTCGGCTAGCGGGGGGACCAGGCCGCAGTATTTT. Protein: CASSSASGGTRPQYF.

This clonotype came up many times. V usage is TRBV7-6 and J usage is TRBJ2-1; 13 bases are a match to TRBD2. There are 15 residues in the CDR3. The V and J ends lost 5 bases and 9 bases, in that order; junction bases with no gene match: 7. CDR1 is SGHVS, CDR2 FNYEAQ, per germline. The CDR3 sequence: CASSLTSGGLGEQFF. The CDR3 DNA reads as TGTGCCAGCAGCCTGACTAGCGGGGGGCTTGGTGAGCAGTTCTTC. The complete variable domain, with remaining parts taken from reference TRBV7-6 and TRBJ2-1, reads GAGVSQSPRYKVTKRGQDVALRCDPISGHVSLYWYRQALGQGPEFLTYFNYEAQQDKSGLPNDRFSAERPEGSISTLTIQRTEQRDSAMYRCASSLTSGGLGEQFFGPGTRLTVL.

Many counts were recorded for this clonotype. This CDR3 reads CASSPKSGGIRNEQYF. In DNA form, the CDR3 reads TGTGCCAGCAGCCCTAAATCAGGGGGCATCAGGAACGAGCAGTACTTC. The V call is TRBV11-2, the J call TRBJ2-7, with 8 positions matching TRBD1. The CDR3 totals 16 residues. Unmatched junction bases numbered 14, after V lost 5 bases and J lost 5 bases. Germline V gives CDR1 SGHAT, CDR2 FQNNGV.

At least ten counts were recorded for this clonotype. The chain carries TRBV28 and TRBJ1-2; 10 bases are a match to TRBD1. Germline trimming cut 8 bases from V and 6 bases from J; bases unmatched to any gene: 15. CDR1 and CDR2 (germline): MDHEN, SYDVKM. This CDR3 has 16 amino acids. The CDR3 protein is CASGLPLTGGGDGYTF. CDR3 sequence (DNA): TGTGCCAGCGGCCTCCCCTTGACAGGGGGCGGTGATGGCTACACCTTC.

Many counts were recorded for this clonotype. The genes are TRBV7-6 and TRBJ2-2, with D tentatively TRBD2 (5 bases). This CDR3 region has 16 residues. Trimming shortened V by 5 bases and J by 3 bases, and 16 bases separated the two germline ends. Per the germline V gene, CDR1 is SGHVS and CDR2 is FNYEAQ. CDR3 sequence: CASSPIVPGDTGELFF. The CDR3 nucleotides read TGTGCCAGCAGCCCGATAGTTCCCGGGGACACCGGGGAGCTGTTTTTT.

This clonotype was recorded many times. The chain carries TRBV5-1 and TRBJ2-1; D uncertain. Germline CDR1 reads SGHRS; CDR2 reads YFSETQ. CDR3 length equals 15 residues. The ends were cut back, 0 bases at V and 3 bases at J, with 10 bases in the middle. CDR3 sequence (DNA): TGCGCCAGCAGCTTGGGGGATTCGGGCTACAATGAGCAGTTCTTC. Translation: CASSLGDSGYNEQFF. The full variable domain, its missing parts supplied by reference TRBV5-1 and TRBJ2-1, is KAGVTQTPRYLIKTRGQQVTLSCSPISGHRSVSWYQQTPGQGLQFLFEYFSETQRNKGNFPGRFSGRQFSNSRSEMNVSTLELGDSALYLCASSLGDSGYNEQFFGPGTRLTVL.

This clonotype was detected ten times or more. This rearrangement joins TRBV20-1 to TRBJ1-5; 8 bases align to TRBD1. The CDR3 loop spans 14 amino acids. Germline lookup yields CDR1 DFQATT and CDR2 SNEGSKA (reference sequence). The J segment lost 11 bases and the V segment lost 0 bases, leaving 9 bases of the junction unmatched. The CDR3 spells CSARDTGTGRTQHF. The CDR3 bases are TGCAGTGCTAGAGATACCGGGACAGGCCGGACCCAGCATTTT.

This clonotype was observed many times. The chain couples TRBV20-1 to TRBJ2-1; 9 nucleotides align to TRBD2. Germline V gene sequence: CDR1 DFQATT, CDR2 SNEGSKA (reference sequence). V shed 0 bases and J 6 bases; nucleotides not matched to a gene: 9. CDR3 length: 16 amino acids. In DNA form, the CDR3 reads TGCAGTGCTAGAGATCTCTATGGCGGGAGGGCCAATGAGCAGTTCTTC. This sequence encodes CSARDLYGGRANEQFF.

This clonotype was seen many times. J is TRBJ1-5 and V is TRBV2; weak D call: TRBD1 (6 bases). The V gene's germline CDR1 is SNHLY and CDR2 FYNNEI. The CDR3 length is 15 residues. Trimming cost V 2 bases and J 4 bases, with 12 bases left between them. As DNA, the CDR3 is TGTGCCAGCAGTGAACTTCAGGGGACGAATCAGCCCCAGCATTTT. Its protein product is CASSELQGTNQPQHF.

This clonotype was seen many times. A read error may account for a junction end that differs from germline. The rearrangement links TRBV27 to TRBJ2-7, with 7 bases fitting TRBD2. The CDR3 has 14 amino acids. Germline V gives CDR1 MNHEY, CDR2 SMNVEV (reference sequence). The CDR3 loop is CGSSGGGGSYEQYF. CDR3 nucleotide sequence: TGTGGCAGCAGTGGCGGGGGAGGGTCCTACGAGCAGTACTTC.

This clonotype was counted ten times or more. The J gene is TRBJ1-1, the V gene TRBV27, with a weak D call TRBD1 (5 bases). The V end was cut by 6 bases, the J end by 9 bases, with 23 bases between. CDR1 is MNHEY and CDR2 is SMNVEV in the germline V gene (reference sequence). The CDR3 runs to 15 residues. The CDR3 sequence: CASSSPLRGQNKAFF. The CDR3 nucleotides read TGTGCCAGCAGCTCCCCTTTACGGGGCCAGAATAAAGCTTTCTTT.